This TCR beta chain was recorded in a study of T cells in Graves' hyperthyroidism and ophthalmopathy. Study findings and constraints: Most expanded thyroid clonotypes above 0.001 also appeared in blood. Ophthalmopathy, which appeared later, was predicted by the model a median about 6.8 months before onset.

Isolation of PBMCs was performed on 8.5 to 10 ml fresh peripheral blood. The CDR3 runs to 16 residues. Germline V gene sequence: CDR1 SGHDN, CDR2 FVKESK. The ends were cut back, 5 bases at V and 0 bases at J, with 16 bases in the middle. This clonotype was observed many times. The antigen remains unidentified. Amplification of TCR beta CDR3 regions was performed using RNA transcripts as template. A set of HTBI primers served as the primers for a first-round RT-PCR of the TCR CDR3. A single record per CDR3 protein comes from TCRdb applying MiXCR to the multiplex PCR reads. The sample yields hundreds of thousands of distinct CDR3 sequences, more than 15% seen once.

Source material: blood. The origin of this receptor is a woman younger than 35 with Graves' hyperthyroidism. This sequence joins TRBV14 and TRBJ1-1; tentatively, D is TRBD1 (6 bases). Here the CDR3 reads CASSSYIGQLNTEAFF. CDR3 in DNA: TGTGCCAGCAGCAGCTATATAGGACAGCTGAACACTGAAGCTTTCTTT. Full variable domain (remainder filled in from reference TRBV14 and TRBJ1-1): EAGVTQFPSHSVIEKGQTVTLRCDPISGHDNLYWYRRVMGKEIKFLLHFVKESKQDESGMPNNRFLAERTGGTYSTLKVQPAELEDSGVYFCASSSYIGQLNTEAFFGQGTRLTVV.